This T cell receptor beta chain stems from a study of shared clonotypes between healthy human individuals. Study-wide background: A couple of women and three men aged 18 to 49 made up the donors.

Note on this clone: The antigen remains undetermined.

Assay used: immunoSEQ multiplex PCR; TCRdb lists only in-frame clones, some missing. The sample carries 520,000 or so clones, approximately 85% recorded once. Trimming pared 1 base from V and 7 bases from J, leaving 9 bases between. The CDR3 length is 14 residues. Looked up from germline, CDR1 is SGHRS and CDR2 is YFSETQ. Regarding the study as a whole: The study drew on few donors, limiting represented genetic and exposure-history diversity.

This TCR was recovered from a woman aged 40-49 years in good health. Some clones in this sample may be carry-over from other donors' samples. Sequencing used PBMCs. The chain is built from TRBV5-1 and TRBJ1-6; D not certain. The CDR3 DNA is TGCGCCAGCAGCTTGACGGCGGAAAATTCACCCCTCCACTTT. Translated: CASSLTAENSPLHF.